The rows below give T cell receptor beta chains drawn from one sample of a study of cytomegalovirus exposure and HLA in healthy donors. The repertoire was sequenced with immunoSEQ multiplex PCR; TCRdb's copy has only in-frame clones and lacks some. The sample lists about 150,000 clones, about 80% occurring once. Source material: PBMCs. The receptor source for this set is a woman aged 45 to 65 in good health and CMV-seropositive. The CDR3 runs from the conserved cysteine through the conserved F or W. The D gene is left open where the match is weak. Clone size is shown for a subset of rows, as once, few, many or a class of expanded clone.

v_call	j_call	d_call	clone_size	cdr3_nt	cdr3_aa
TRBV6-5	TRBJ1-6	-	few	TGTGCCAGCAGTTACTCCGGACTGAACAATTCACCCCTCCACTTT	CASSYSGLNNSPLHF
TRBV25-1	TRBJ2-7	TRBD1	-	TGTGCCAGCCCTTCCCCGGACAGGGCGGCGGGAGAGCAGTACTTC	CASPSPDRAAGEQYF
TRBV9	TRBJ2-3	TRBD2	-	TGTGCCAGCAGCGTAGATCAGCGGGGGAGTGGAGATACGCAGTATTTT	CASSVDQRGSGDTQYF
TRBV19	TRBJ2-7	TRBD1	-	TGTGCCAGTAGCACGACAGGGCTCGGTGAGCAGTACTTC	CASSTTGLGEQYF
TRBV7-2	TRBJ2-1	-	-	TGTGCCAGCAGCTTCGACAGTGCCCCTTACAATGAGCAGTTCTTC	CASSFDSAPYNEQFF
TRBV6-1	TRBJ1-5	TRBD1	-	TGTGCCAGCAGAGGACAGGGCAATCAGCCCCAGCATTTT	CASRGQGNQPQHF
TRBV5-4	TRBJ2-5	TRBD2	-	TGTGCCAGCAGCTTGGGCCCTAGCGGTCAAGAGACCCAGTACTTC	CASSLGPSGQETQYF
TRBV6-1	TRBJ1-5	-	-	TGTGCCAGCAGTGATACGCGAAGACAGCAGGGAAATCAGCCCCAGCATTTT	CASSDTRRQQGNQPQHF
TRBV11-2	TRBJ2-2	-	-	TGTGCCAGCAGCTTCCTTCGGACTGTCACCCCCACCGGGGAGCTGTTTTTT	CASSFLRTVTPTGELFF
TRBV2	TRBJ1-4	-	-	TGTGCCAGCAGTGAATTCGATGAAAAACTGTTTTTT	CASSEFDEKLFF
TRBV7-8	TRBJ1-1	TRBD1	few	TGTGCCAGCAGCCTATCGGGACAGGGGAACACTGAAGCTTTCTTT	CASSLSGQGNTEAFF
TRBV20-1	TRBJ1-5	-	-	TGCAGCGCTGGGGGGGGGCAGCCCCAGCATTTT	CSAGGGQPQHF
TRBV4-1	TRBJ2-7	TRBD2	-	TGCGCCAGCAGCCAAGAGGCGGGAGGGGTCTACGAGCAGTACTTC	CASSQEAGGVYEQYF
TRBV27	TRBJ2-3	TRBD1	-	TGTGCCAGCAGTTGGGACAGGACTCATGCTAGCACAGATACGCAGTATTTT	CASSWDRTHASTDTQYF
TRBV9	TRBJ2-1	TRBD2	few	TGTGCCAGCAGCCCTATTGGTAGCGGGGGGGTTCTAAACAATGAGCAGTTCTTC	CASSPIGSGGVLNNEQFF
TRBV9	TRBJ2-1	-	-	TGTGCCAGCAGCGTTGGCTCCAGCAATGAGCAGTTCTTC	CASSVGSSNEQFF
TRBV6-1	TRBJ1-4	TRBD1	-	TGTGCCGGACGGACAGGGGGCAATGAAAAACTGTTTTTT	CAGRTGGNEKLFF
TRBV19	TRBJ2-4	TRBD1	-	TGTGCCAGTAACGTGGGACAGGGCAACATTCAGTACTTC	CASNVGQGNIQYF
TRBV6-4	TRBJ1-2	-	-	TGTGCCAGCAGTGACTCGACGGGGGGAGGCTACACCTTC	CASSDSTGGGYTF
TRBV2	TRBJ2-7	TRBD2	-	TGTGCCAGCAGCGAACTAGCGGGGGTCGACGCTGACGAGCAGTACTTC	CASSELAGVDADEQYF
TRBV5-6	TRBJ2-1	TRBD2	-	TGTGCCAGCAGCTTTTTGGGGCTAGCGGGGGGAAATGAGCAGTTCTTC	CASSFLGLAGGNEQFF
TRBV7-6	TRBJ2-1	TRBD2	-	TGTGCCAGCACATTCTCTAGCGGGGGGGCCGGTGAGCAGTTCTTC	CASTFSSGGAGEQFF
TRBV13	TRBJ1-2	-	few	TGTGCCAGCAGCTTGGGGGGAGACTATGGCTACACCTTC	CASSLGGDYGYTF
TRBV28	TRBJ1-4	TRBD1	-	TGTGCCAGCAGGGGGGACAGGGTGTTTAATGAAAAACTGTTTTTT	CASRGDRVFNEKLFF
TRBV5-1	TRBJ2-2	-	-	TGCGCCAGCAGCTCGGACAGGAACACCGGGGAGCTGTTTTTT	CASSSDRNTGELFF
TRBV5-8	TRBJ2-7	-	once	TGTGCCAGCAGCCGCCTCCCCGGCGGGGCGGTTTACGAGCAATACTTC	CASSRLPGGAVYEQYF
TRBV7-9	TRBJ1-6	TRBD1	-	TGTTCCAGCAGCCGGACAGGGGGCGAGTCACCCCTCCACTTT	CSSSRTGGESPLHF
TRBV14	TRBJ1-4	-	-	TGTGCCAGCAGCCAAGATGCCGGGGATGAAAAACTGTTTTTT	CASSQDAGDEKLFF
TRBV9	TRBJ2-3	TRBD1	-	TGTGCCAGCAGCGATTCAGGGGGACCCCCAGATACGCAGTATTTT	CASSDSGGPPDTQYF
TRBV18	TRBJ1-2	-	-	TGTGCCAGCTCTTCGGCGGGTGGCGGCTACACCTTC	CASSSAGGGYTF
TRBV2	TRBJ2-1	TRBD2	once	TGTGCCAGCAGATCCGGGACTAGCAAACACAATGAGCAGTTCTTC	CASRSGTSKHNEQFF
TRBV7-5	TRBJ1-2	-	-	TGTGCCAGAAGCTTATTCAGGGGCCGAGGCTACACCTTC	CARSLFRGRGYTF
TRBV30	TRBJ2-2	TRBD2	-	TGTGCCTGGAACCCCTCGGGGGGAGAAACCGGGGAGCTGTTTTTT	CAWNPSGGETGELFF
TRBV27	TRBJ2-7	-	-	TGTGCCAGCAGTCTCCAAGGGCAGGGATATTACGAGCAGTACTTC	CASSLQGQGYYEQYF
TRBV30	TRBJ2-3	-	-	TGTGCCTGGAGCCAGACTACTTTAAGCACAGATACGCAGTATTTT	CAWSQTTLSTDTQYF
TRBV7-9	TRBJ1-2	TRBD1	-	TGTGCCAGCAGCTTAGCGGGACAGTGGAGCGGCTACACCTTC	CASSLAGQWSGYTF
TRBV11-2	TRBJ2-2	-	-	TGTGCCAGCAGCTTAAATACGAACACCGGGGAGCTGTTTTTT	CASSLNTNTGELFF
TRBV7-9	TRBJ2-7	-	-	TGTTCCAGCAGCTTCGGGGACGAGCAGTACTTC	CSSSFGDEQYF
TRBV29-1	TRBJ1-2	-	-	TGCAGCGTTCCCGGGCCGACCGCAGGGGCCCCCAACACCTTC	CSVPGPTAGAPNTF
TRBV6-1	TRBJ2-7	-	-	TGTGCCAGCAGCCCCAGAGGCGAGCAGTACTTC	CASSPRGEQYF
TRBV23-1	TRBJ1-5	-	-	TGCGCCAGCATTTGGAGGTTGTCTGCCATCCGCTATCAGCCCCAGCATTTT	CASIWRLSAIRYQPQHF
TRBV13	TRBJ2-7	TRBD1	once	TGTGCCAGCAGCTCTACCGGGACAGGGGAAGGGCAGTACTTC	CASSSTGTGEGQYF
TRBV7-8	TRBJ2-3	-	once	TGTGCCAGCAGCGCCACAGGGCTCACAGATACGCAGTATTTT	CASSATGLTDTQYF
TRBV2	TRBJ2-7	-	few	TGTGCCAGCAGTGAGTACTACGAGCAGTACTTC	CASSEYYEQYF
TRBV7-9	TRBJ1-1	TRBD1	-	TGTTCCAGCAGCCCGGGACAGGGAGGCTATGGAGCTTTCTTT	CSSSPGQGGYGAFF
TRBV19	TRBJ2-1	TRBD2	-	TGTGCCAGTAGTCCCGGACTAGCGGGCCGAAACAATGAGCAGTTCTTC	CASSPGLAGRNNEQFF
TRBV7-9	TRBJ1-2	-	-	TGTGCCAGCAGCTTAATAGTAGATGGCTACACCTTC	CASSLIVDGYTF
TRBV13	TRBJ1-3	-	-	TGTGCCAGCAGCTTGAGACAGGGAAACACCATATATTTT	CASSLRQGNTIYF
TRBV9	TRBJ2-1	TRBD2	-	TGTGCCAGCAGCGTAGACGGGGGGGGCCCCAATGAGCAGTTCTTC	CASSVDGGGPNEQFF
TRBV7-9	TRBJ2-7	TRBD2	-	TGTGCCAGCAGCTTACCCACTAGCGGGACCTACGAGCAGTACTTC	CASSLPTSGTYEQYF
TRBV7-2	TRBJ2-2	-	-	TGTGCCAGCAGGTCTAGCGTTTTATACACCGGGGAGCTGTTTTTT	CASRSSVLYTGELFF
TRBV25-1	TRBJ2-2	-	-	TGTGCCAGCAGTGACAGGATGAACACCGGGGAGCTGTTTTTT	CASSDRMNTGELFF
TRBV29-1	TRBJ2-1	TRBD2	-	TGCAGCGGAAAACTAGCGGGGGAGGGTGAGCAGTTCTTC	CSGKLAGEGEQFF
TRBV10-2	TRBJ1-1	-	-	TGCGCCAGCAGTGAAGCTGGGGCGCGTACTGAAGCTTTCTTT	CASSEAGARTEAFF
TRBV9	TRBJ1-1	-	-	TGCGCCACCTCTACAGGGTGGGACACTGAAGCTTTCTTT	CATSTGWDTEAFF